One and the same sample provided the 12 T cell receptor beta chains below, sequenced in a study of OX40 agonist ivuxolimab in advanced cancers. Measured with immunoSEQ multiplex PCR; TCRdb has only the in-frame clones, and not every one. The sample contains tens of thousands of clones, roughly four fifths of which appear only once. Specimen: CD4+ or CD8+ T cells sorted from blood, collected in a trial of the OX40 agonist ivuxolimab. These receptors were taken from an adult with an advanced solid tumor such as melanoma, head and neck, liver or kidney cancer.

The chain joins TRBV7-9 to TRBJ2-1, with 7 bases fitting TRBD1. Germline V gene data show CDR1 as SEHNR and CDR2 as FQNEAQ (reference sequence). There are 18 residues in the CDR3. After removal of 5 bases from V and 3 bases from J, the junction contained 16 bases not matched to a gene. Here the CDR3 reads CASSRLPDRDRNYNEQFF. The CDR3 DNA is TGTGCCAGCAGCCGCCTTCCCGACCGGGACAGAAACTACAATGAGCAGTTCTTC. Variable domain in full (rest from reference TRBV7-9 and TRBJ2-1): DTGVSQNPRHKITKRGQNVTFRCDPISEHNRLYWYRQTLGQGPEFLTYFQNEAQLEKSRLLSDRFSAERPKGSFSTLEIQRTEQGDSAMYLCASSRLPDRDRNYNEQFFGPGTRLTVL.

This clone was counted a single time. The V and J genes are TRBV29-1 and TRBJ2-5; possible D gene TRBD2, 6 bases. CDR3 length: 13 residues. Deletions cut 5 bases from V and 0 bases from J, with 10 bases between. The germline CDR1 and CDR2 sequences are SQVTM and ANQGSEA. CDR3 region: CSVSKRDQETQYF. CDR3 nucleotide sequence: TGCAGCGTTAGCAAGCGGGACCAAGAGACCCAGTACTTC.

The chain couples TRBV10-3 to TRBJ1-6; the D is unclear. The CDR3 is 15 amino acids. V was trimmed by 2 bases and J by 0 bases, leaving 5 bases between them. Per the germline V gene, CDR1 is ENHRY and CDR2 is SYGVKD. This chain's CDR3 is CAISEESSYNSPLHF. The DNA for the CDR3 is TGTGCCATCAGTGAGGAGAGCTCCTATAATTCACCCCTCCACTTT.

The CDR3 is CASSLVFGGELFF. The DNA of the CDR3 is TGTGCCAGCAGCTTAGTGTTCGGTGGGGAGCTGTTTTTT. The chain joins TRBV7-2 to TRBJ2-2; D is ambiguous. The CDR3 covers 13 residues. Germline CDR1 SGHTA, CDR2 FQGNSA. V gave up 1 base and J gave up 8 bases, with 8 bases separating them.

The chain has TRBV9 and TRBJ1-3; D ambiguous. Trimming left V 4 bases short and J 2 bases short, with 10 bases between. This CDR3 is built from 14 residues. Germline V gene sequence: CDR1 SGDLS, CDR2 YYNGEE. In nucleotides, the CDR3 is TGTGCCAGCAGCCCACGGACGGCTGGAAACACCATATATTTT. It encodes CASSPRTAGNTIYF.

This chain connects TRBV19 to TRBJ2-1; the D call may be TRBD1 or TRBD2 (5 bases each). The V end was cut by 0 bases, the J end by 5 bases, with 23 bases between. Germline V CDR1 and CDR2: LNHDA, SQIVND (reference sequence). The CDR3 extends over 19 amino acids. CDR3 region: CASSIDGGVWAGRDNEQFF. CDR3 nucleotides: TGTGCCAGTAGTATAGATGGGGGAGTGTGGGCAGGGAGAGACAATGAGCAGTTCTTC.

This clone appeared a few times. V is TRBV10-2 and J is TRBJ1-5; the D is unclear. V shed 0 bases and J shed 4 bases, with 4 bases lying between them. Germline V lookup: CDR1 WSHSY, CDR2 SAAADI. The CDR3 length is 13 residues. CDR3 protein: CASSESGNQPQHF. The CDR3 bases are TGCGCCAGCAGTGAGTCGGGGAATCAGCCCCAGCATTTT.

J is TRBJ1-1 and V is TRBV6-5; perhaps TRBD1 as D (5 bases). Germline V gene data show CDR1 as MNHEY and CDR2 as SVGAGI. This CDR3 contains 15 residues. Trimming removed 4 bases from V and 2 bases from J, with 14 bases in between. Here the CDR3 reads CASSSDSTGNTEAFF. DNA for the CDR3: TGTGCCAGCAGTTCGGACTCTACAGGAAACACTGAAGCTTTCTTT.

For this clone: The limits of the CDR3 on the DNA are not certain, so only TCRdb's listed CDR3 is given. The genes are TRBV4-2 and TRBJ2-7; no DNA check was done on the table's D call, TRBD2. Germline assignment: CDR1 LGHNA and CDR2 YNFKEQ. The CDR3 spans 10 residues, counting both ends. The CDR3 reads CASSWGGGNF.

A single count supports this clone. The chain combines TRBV7-8 with TRBJ1-6; D unclear. CDR3 size: 14 residues. From germline, CDR1 is SGHVS and CDR2 FQNEAQ. Between the trimmed V and J ends, which lost 6 bases and 3 bases, there was a span of 9 bases. The CDR3 region has the DNA TGTGCCAGCAGTGGTGAGGTCTATAATTCACCCCTCCACTTT. Amino acids: CASSGEVYNSPLHF.

The CDR3 DNA follows: TGTGCCATCAGGCTACCGACAGGGACTAGCACAGATACGCAGTATTTT. Its protein product is CAIRLPTGTSTDTQYF. The chain is built from TRBV10-3 and TRBJ2-3; a weak D match, TRBD1 (7 bases). Germline V lookup: CDR1 ENHRY, CDR2 SYGVKD. V lost 6 bases and J 0 bases, leaving 16 bases between the germline ends. The CDR3 is 16 residues long.

This chain uses TRBV5-4 with TRBJ2-3; 12 nucleotides match TRBD2. Losses at the gene ends were 2 bases for V and 6 bases for J; bases not matched to a gene: 4. Germline loops: CDR1 SGHNT, CDR2 YYREEE (reference sequence). The CDR3 totals 15 residues. The CDR3, as DNA: TGTGCCAGCAGCTTCCTAGCGGGGGGGGTTGATACGCAGTATTTT. This encodes CASSFLAGGVDTQYF.